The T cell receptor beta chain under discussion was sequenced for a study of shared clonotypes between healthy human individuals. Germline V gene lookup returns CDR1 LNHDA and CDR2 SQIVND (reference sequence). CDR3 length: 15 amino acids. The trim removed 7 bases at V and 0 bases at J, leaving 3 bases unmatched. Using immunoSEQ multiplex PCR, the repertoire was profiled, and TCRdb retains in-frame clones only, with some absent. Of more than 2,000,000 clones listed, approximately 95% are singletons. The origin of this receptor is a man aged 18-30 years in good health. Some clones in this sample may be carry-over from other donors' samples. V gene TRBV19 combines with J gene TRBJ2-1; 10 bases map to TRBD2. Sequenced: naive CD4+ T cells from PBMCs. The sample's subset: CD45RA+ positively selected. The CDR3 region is CASTRTSGSYNEQFF. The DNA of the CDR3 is TGTGCCAGTACCAGGACTAGCGGCTCCTACAATGAGCAGTTCTTC.